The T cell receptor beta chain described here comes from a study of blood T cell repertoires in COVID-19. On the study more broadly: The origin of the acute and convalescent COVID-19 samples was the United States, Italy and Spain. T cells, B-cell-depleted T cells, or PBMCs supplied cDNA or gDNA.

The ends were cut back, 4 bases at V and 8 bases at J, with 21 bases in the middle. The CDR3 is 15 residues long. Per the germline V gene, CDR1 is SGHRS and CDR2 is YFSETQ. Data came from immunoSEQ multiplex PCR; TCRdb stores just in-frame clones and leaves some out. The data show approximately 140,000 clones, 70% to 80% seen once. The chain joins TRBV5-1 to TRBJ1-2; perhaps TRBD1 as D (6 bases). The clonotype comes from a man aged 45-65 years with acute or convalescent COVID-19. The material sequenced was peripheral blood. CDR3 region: CASSVWGPAPEGYTF. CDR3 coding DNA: TGCGCCAGCAGCGTGTGGGGGCCGGCTCCTGAGGGCTACACCTTC.